This T cell receptor beta chain was profiled in a study of blood T cells in healthy people across ages. This clonotype was counted a few times. Between the trimmed V and J ends, which lost 6 bases and 4 bases, there was a span of 17 bases. Germline CDR1 SQVTM, CDR2 ANQGSEA. CDR3 length: 14 residues. A sample-barcoded 5' primer and a J-beta primer mix were used in a second PCR of roughly 7 to 12 cycles. Via MiXCR, TCRdb re-called the 5' RACE reads, giving one row per CDR3 protein. Of some 1,000,000 distinct CDR3 sequences listed, around 25% were seen once; the top ten hold approximately 0.75%. The data also belong to a second study, concerning T cells of mothers and their children.

V and J are TRBV29-1 and TRBJ2-3, with a tentative D call TRBD2 (6 bases). Specimen: blood. This receptor was identified in a girl aged 2-15 years in good health. In DNA form, the CDR3 reads TGCAGCGTCCCTGCCCCACTAGCAGCAGATACGCAGTATTTT. It translates to CSVPAPLAADTQYF.